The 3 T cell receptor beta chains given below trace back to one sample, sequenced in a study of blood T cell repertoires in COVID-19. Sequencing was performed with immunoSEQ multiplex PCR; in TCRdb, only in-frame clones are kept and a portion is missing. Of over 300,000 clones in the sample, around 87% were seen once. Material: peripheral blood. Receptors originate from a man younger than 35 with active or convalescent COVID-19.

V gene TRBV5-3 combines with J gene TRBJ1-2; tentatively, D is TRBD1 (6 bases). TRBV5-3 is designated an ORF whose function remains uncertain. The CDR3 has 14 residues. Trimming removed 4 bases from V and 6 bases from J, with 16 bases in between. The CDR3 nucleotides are TGTGCCAGAAGCGGAAACGGACAGTCGGATGGCTACACCTTC. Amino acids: CARSGNGQSDGYTF.

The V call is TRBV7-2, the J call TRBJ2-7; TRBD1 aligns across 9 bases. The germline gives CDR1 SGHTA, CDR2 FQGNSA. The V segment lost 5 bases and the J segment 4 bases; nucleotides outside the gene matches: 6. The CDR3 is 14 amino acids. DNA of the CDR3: TGTGCCAGCAGCGGGGGGACAGGGCGGTACGAGCAGTACTTC. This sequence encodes CASSGGTGRYEQYF.

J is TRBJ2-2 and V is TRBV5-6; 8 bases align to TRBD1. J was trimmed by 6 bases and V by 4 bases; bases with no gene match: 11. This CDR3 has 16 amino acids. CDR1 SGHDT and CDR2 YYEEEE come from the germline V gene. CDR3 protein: CASSPGQAPFPGELFF. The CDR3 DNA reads TGTGCCAGCAGCCCGGGACAGGCCCCTTTCCCCGGGGAGCTGTTTTTT.